The clone carrying this TCR beta chain was seen a handful of times. Antigen: not known. MiXCR, run by TCRdb on the reads, gives a single entry per CDR3 protein. The table has about 250,000 distinct CDR3 sequences, 10% to 15% seen once. This record comes from a study of T cell repertoires in cytomegalovirus infection. Study findings and constraints: In two of eight donors, the top clonotype was HLA-C-restricted CMV-specific.

Germline-derived CDR1 and CDR2 are MDHEN and SYDVKM. Trimming removed 4 bases from V and 6 bases from J, with 10 bases in between. The CDR3 runs to 12 residues. V is TRBV28 and J is TRBJ2-7; the D gene is possibly TRBD1 (5 bases). Sequences were obtained from PBMCs. This sequence originates from a human donor in good health (CMV status not recorded). Some clones in this sample may be carry-over from other donors' samples. CDR3 region: CASSSGFGEQYF. In DNA form, the CDR3 reads TGTGCCAGCAGTTCAGGGTTCGGCGAGCAGTACTTC.